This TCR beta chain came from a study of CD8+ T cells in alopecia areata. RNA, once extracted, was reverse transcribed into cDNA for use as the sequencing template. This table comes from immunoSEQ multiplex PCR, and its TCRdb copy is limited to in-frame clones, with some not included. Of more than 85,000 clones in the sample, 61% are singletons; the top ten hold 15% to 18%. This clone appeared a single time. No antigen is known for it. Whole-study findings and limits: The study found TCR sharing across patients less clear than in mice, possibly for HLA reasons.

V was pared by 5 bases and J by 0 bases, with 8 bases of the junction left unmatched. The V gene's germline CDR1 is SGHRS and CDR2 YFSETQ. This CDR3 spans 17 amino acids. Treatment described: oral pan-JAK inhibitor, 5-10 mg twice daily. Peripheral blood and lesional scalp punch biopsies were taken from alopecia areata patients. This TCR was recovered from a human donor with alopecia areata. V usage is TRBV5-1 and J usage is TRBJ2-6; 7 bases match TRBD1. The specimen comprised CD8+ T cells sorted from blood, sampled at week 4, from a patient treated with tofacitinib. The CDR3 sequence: CASRAPAGGSGANVLTF. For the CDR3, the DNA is TGCGCCAGCAGGGCCCCGGCAGGGGGCTCTGGGGCCAACGTCCTGACTTTC.